This T cell receptor (beta chain) was identified during a study of blood T cell repertoires in COVID-19. Study-level information: Sources were T cells, B-cell-depleted T cells, or PBMCs; the material itself was cDNA or gDNA.

This clone showed up just once. With V trimmed by 4 bases and J by 2 bases, 7 bases remained unmatched. The CDR3 totals 14 residues. Germline V gives CDR1 SQVTM, CDR2 ANQGSEA. The method was immunoSEQ multiplex PCR; TCRdb's version includes in-frame clones alone and lacks a portion of them. The table has about 190,000 clones, around 85% seen once; the top ten hold 13%. The J gene is TRBJ2-7, the V gene TRBV29-1, with TRBD1 identical over 8 bases. The sequenced sample consisted of peripheral blood. The sequence came from a man in his fifties who had recovered from COVID-19. The CDR3 sequence: CSVASRGRTYEQYF. DNA of the CDR3: TGCAGCGTTGCGAGCAGGGGGCGGACCTACGAGCAGTACTTC.